What follows is one T cell receptor beta chain and its context. No antigen is known for it. Since no conserved phenylalanine or tryptophan closes the CDR3, a read error is the likely cause. The limits of the CDR3 on the DNA are not certain, so only TCRdb's listed CDR3 is given. The CDR3 contains 15 residues when both ends are counted. Germline lookup yields CDR1 SGHNT and CDR2 YENEEA. The record originates from a study of tumor-infiltrating lymphocytes in primary liver carcinoma. Broader study findings: Only about 8-25% of top clones were detected in each of the five tumor regions.

Between roughly 20 and 33 mg of unsorted bulk tissue served as the source from which RNA and DNA were co-extracted. Surgical resection was the treatment these patients received for primary liver carcinoma. Total RNA amounting to 500 ng was the source from which TCR beta cDNA was made with a constant-region primer. Three nested multiplex PCR rounds, a slightly modified ARM-PCR method, built the TCR beta libraries. A C-beta reverse primer was combined with TRBV1-TRBV30 forward primers in the first two PCR rounds, and each round had about 10 cycles. TCRdb re-analysed the multiplex PCR reads in MiXCR, keeping a single row per CDR3 protein. The sample consists of roughly 100,000 distinct CDR3 sequences, about 70% of them appearing once.

This chain uses TRBV11-3 with TRBJ2-7; the table's TRBD1 call for D was not verified on the DNA. What was sequenced was liver tumor tissue from sampling region 5. The subset was: tumor region T5, tumor centre. The TCR originated in a woman aged 60-75 years with primary liver carcinoma and hepatitis B virus infection. CDR3 sequence: CASSPGTGGNYERYL.